A selection of T cell receptor beta chains follows, all from one sample in a study of blood T cell repertoires in COVID-19. Assay used: immunoSEQ multiplex PCR; TCRdb lists only in-frame clones, some missing. The data contain roughly 170,000 clones, approximately 84% of them singletons. Sequenced input: PBMCs or T cells enriched from blood (not recorded which). All receptors derive from a woman aged 40 to 50 with acute COVID-19. Each CDR3 is given with its conserved first and last residue. A D gene is named only where the DNA matches it firmly. Clone size appears in some rows only: once, few, many, or a class for an expanded clone.

abundance	v_gene	j_gene	d_gene	CDR3nt	CDR3aa
few	TRBV18	TRBJ2-3	TRBD2	TGTGCCAGCTCACCACGGGCCGGGACTAGCTCCGATACGCAGTATTTT	CASSPRAGTSSDTQYF
NA	TRBV11-3	TRBJ2-3	NA	TGTGCCAGCAGCGCCCTGAGCGGAGGAGGCCCAGATACGCAGTATTTT	CASSALSGGGPDTQYF
few	TRBV18	TRBJ1-1	TRBD1	TGTGCCAGCTCGCCGGGACAGGGACCCACTGAAGCTTTCTTT	CASSPGQGPTEAFF
NA	TRBV25-1	TRBJ1-6	TRBD1	TGTGCCAGCAGTGGACTCGGGACAGATAATTCACCCCTCCACTTT	CASSGLGTDNSPLHF
once	TRBV4-2	TRBJ2-7	TRBD2	TGTGCCAGCAGCCAAGATACTAGCGGGAGTGGCGAGCAGTACTTC	CASSQDTSGSGEQYF
NA	TRBV15	TRBJ1-1	NA	TGTGCCACCAGCAGAGGGCCCCCGAACACTGAAGCTTTCTTT	CATSRGPPNTEAFF
NA	TRBV2	TRBJ2-5	TRBD2	TGTGCCAGCAGTGGAGGCTCAGCGGGAGTAGGAAAGACCCAGTACTTC	CASSGGSAGVGKTQYF
NA	TRBV7-3	TRBJ2-2	TRBD2	TGTGCCAGCAGCCCGCGGGCGGGAGGGTCTGTCGGGGAGCTGTTTTTT	CASSPRAGGSVGELFF
NA	TRBV19	TRBJ1-1	TRBD1	TGTGCCAGTAGTAGGACAGGGAACACTGAAGCTTTCTTT	CASSRTGNTEAFF
NA	TRBV2	TRBJ2-4	NA	TGTGCCAGCTATAAAGCGAACATTCAGTACTTC	CASYKANIQYF
NA	TRBV10-3	TRBJ2-1	TRBD2	TGTGCCATCAGCGGGACTAGCGTATCTGAGCAGTTCTTC	CAISGTSVSEQFF
NA	TRBV6-5	TRBJ1-5	TRBD1	TGTGCCAGCAGTCGGGGACAGGGGAATCAGCCCCAGCATTTT	CASSRGQGNQPQHF
NA	TRBV7-2	TRBJ1-2	NA	TGTGCCAGCAGCTTAGCAGGGACAATAGACTATGGCTACACCTTC	CASSLAGTIDYGYTF
NA	TRBV7-8	TRBJ1-4	TRBD1	TGTGCCAGCAGCTTATATCCTCCACTCCTACAGGGGCCAACTAATGAAAAACTGTTTTTT	CASSLYPPLLQGPTNEKLFF
NA	TRBV30	TRBJ2-7	NA	TGTGCCTGGGATCGGCAGACACCCACCTACGAGCAGTACTTC	CAWDRQTPTYEQYF
NA	TRBV5-1	TRBJ2-1	TRBD2	TGCGCTACTAGCGGTTCTTACAATGAGCAGTTCTTC	CATSGSYNEQFF
NA	TRBV3-1/TRBV3-2	TRBJ2-7	TRBD2	TGTGCCAGCAGCCAGGCGGGACTAGGAACCTACGAGCAGTACTTC	CASSQAGLGTYEQYF
NA	TRBV3-1/TRBV3-2	TRBJ1-5	TRBD1	TGTGCCAGCAGCCAAGACGGGGGACAGGACGGGCGATATAGCAATCAGCCCCAGCATTTT	CASSQDGGQDGRYSNQPQHF
NA	TRBV13	TRBJ1-1	NA	TGTGCCAGCAGCTTTCGAGGGGGGGCCCGTCAGAACACTGAAGCTTTCTTT	CASSFRGGARQNTEAFF
once	TRBV12-3/TRBV12-4	TRBJ2-3	NA	TGTGCCAGCAGTTACAGGTGGGATACGCAGTATTTT	CASSYRWDTQYF
few	TRBV7-2	TRBJ2-3	NA	TGTGCCAGCAGCCGCGGGCCACTAGGCTATACGCAGTATTTT	CASSRGPLGYTQYF
NA	TRBV12-3/TRBV12-4	TRBJ2-3	NA	TGTGCCAGCAAAACAGGGGGGAGGGAGGCGCAGTATTTT	CASKTGGREAQYF
NA	TRBV7-9	TRBJ1-4	NA	TGTGCCAGCAGCCACACCGACTGGTATAGCGAAAAACTGTTTTTT	CASSHTDWYSEKLFF
NA	TRBV29-1	TRBJ2-5	TRBD2	TGCAGCGGGGAGGGGAGCGCCCACCTTCAAGAGACCCAGTACTTC	CSGEGSAHLQETQYF
NA	TRBV4-2	TRBJ1-1	TRBD1	TGTGCCAGCAGCCCCCGGGGGACAGGGGCGAACACTGAAGCTTTCTTT	CASSPRGTGANTEAFF
NA	TRBV7-9	TRBJ2-3	TRBD2	TGTGCCAGCAGCTTAGCCCGAGGACTAGCGGGCCCCACAGATACGCAGTATTTT	CASSLARGLAGPTDTQYF
NA	TRBV19	TRBJ2-7	NA	TGTGCCAGTAGCCGGGGACTCTCCCTTTACGAGCAGTACTTC	CASSRGLSLYEQYF
NA	TRBV4-2	TRBJ2-6	NA	TGTGCCAGCAGCCGGGAACGGACAGACCCCTCTGGGGCCAACGTCCTGACTTTC	CASSRERTDPSGANVLTF
NA	TRBV3-1/TRBV3-2	TRBJ1-1	NA	TGTGCCAGCAGCCGTTCATGGGAGACGACTGAAGCTTTCTTT	CASSRSWETTEAFF
NA	TRBV19	TRBJ2-1	TRBD2	TGTGCCAGTAGTATAACTAGCGGGGTGTACAATGAGCAGTTCTTC	CASSITSGVYNEQFF
NA	TRBV6-5	TRBJ1-1	TRBD1	TGTGCCAGCAGTTACCTTACAGGGGGGAAGTACACTGAAGCTTTCTTT	CASSYLTGGKYTEAFF
NA	TRBV29-1	TRBJ2-1	TRBD2	TGCAGCGTTGTGGGGGAGCGGGAGGGCCTTGTTCCCTACAATGAGCAGTTCTTC	CSVVGEREGLVPYNEQFF
few	TRBV12-5	TRBJ1-4	TRBD1	TGTGCTAGTGGCCCCGGGACAGAAAATGAAAAACTGTTTTTT	CASGPGTENEKLFF